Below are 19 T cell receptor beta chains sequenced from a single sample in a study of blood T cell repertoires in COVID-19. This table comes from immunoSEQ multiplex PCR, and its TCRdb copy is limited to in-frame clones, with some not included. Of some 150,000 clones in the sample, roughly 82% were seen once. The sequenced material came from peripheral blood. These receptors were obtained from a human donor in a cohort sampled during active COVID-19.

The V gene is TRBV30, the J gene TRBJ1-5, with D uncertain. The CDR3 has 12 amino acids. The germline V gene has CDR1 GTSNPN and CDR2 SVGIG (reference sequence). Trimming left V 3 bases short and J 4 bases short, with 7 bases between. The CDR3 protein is CAWSALNQPQHF. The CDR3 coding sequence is TGTGCCTGGAGCGCCCTAAATCAGCCCCAGCATTTT.

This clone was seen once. The CDR3 DNA reads TGTGCCAGCAGTTTAGCGCTGGAGGGGGAAGCTTTCTTT. Protein: CASSLALEGEAFF. The chain carries TRBV12-3 or TRBV12-4 and TRBJ1-1, with D perhaps TRBD1 (5 bases). This CDR3 has 13 amino acids. V lost 0 bases and J lost 8, with 10 bases in between.

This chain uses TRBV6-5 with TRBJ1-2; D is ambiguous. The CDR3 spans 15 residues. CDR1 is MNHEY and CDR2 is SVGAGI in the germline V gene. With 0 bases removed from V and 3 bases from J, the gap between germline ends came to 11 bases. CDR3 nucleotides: TGTGCCAGCAGTTACTCGGGCAGGCAATACTATGGCTACACCTTC. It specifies CASSYSGRQYYGYTF.

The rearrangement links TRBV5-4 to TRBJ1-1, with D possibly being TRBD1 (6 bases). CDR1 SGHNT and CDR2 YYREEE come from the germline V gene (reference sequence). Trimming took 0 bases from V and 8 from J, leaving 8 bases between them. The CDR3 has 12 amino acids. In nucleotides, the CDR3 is TGTGCCAGCAGCTTGGTTCAGGGGGAAGCTTTCTTT. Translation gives CASSLVQGEAFF.

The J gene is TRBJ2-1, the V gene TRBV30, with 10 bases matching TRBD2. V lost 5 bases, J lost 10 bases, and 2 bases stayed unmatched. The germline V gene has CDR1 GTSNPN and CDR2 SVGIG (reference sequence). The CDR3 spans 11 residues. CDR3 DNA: TGTGCCTGGGCTAGCGGGAGAGAGCAGTTCTTC. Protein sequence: CAWASGREQFF.

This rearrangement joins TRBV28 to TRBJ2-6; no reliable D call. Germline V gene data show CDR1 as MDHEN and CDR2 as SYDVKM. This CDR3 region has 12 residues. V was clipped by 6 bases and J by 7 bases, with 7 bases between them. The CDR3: CASRDSANVLTF. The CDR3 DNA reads TGTGCCAGCAGGGATAGCGCCAACGTCCTGACTTTC.

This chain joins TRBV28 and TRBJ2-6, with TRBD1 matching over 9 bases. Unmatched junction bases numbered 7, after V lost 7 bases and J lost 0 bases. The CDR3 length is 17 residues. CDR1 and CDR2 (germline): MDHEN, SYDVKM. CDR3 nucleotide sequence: TGTGCCAGCACCCGCACAGGGGGCTCCTCTGGGGCCAACGTCCTGACTTTC. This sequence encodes CASTRTGGSSGANVLTF.

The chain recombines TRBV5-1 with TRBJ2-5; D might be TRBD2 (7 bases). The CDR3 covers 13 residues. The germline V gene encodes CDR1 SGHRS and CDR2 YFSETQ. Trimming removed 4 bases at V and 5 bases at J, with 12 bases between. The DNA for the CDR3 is TGCGCCAGCAGCGGGGGGGCTCGGGAGACCCAGTACTTC. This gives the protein CASSGGARETQYF. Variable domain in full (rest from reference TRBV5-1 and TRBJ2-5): KAGVTQTPRYLIKTRGQQVTLSCSPISGHRSVSWYQQTPGQGLQFLFEYFSETQRNKGNFPGRFSGRQFSNSRSEMNVSTLELGDSALYLCASSGGARETQYFGPGTRLLVL.

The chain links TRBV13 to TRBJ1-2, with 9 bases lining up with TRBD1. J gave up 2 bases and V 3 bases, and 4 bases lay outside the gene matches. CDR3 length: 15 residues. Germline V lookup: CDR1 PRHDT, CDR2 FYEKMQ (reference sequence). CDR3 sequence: CASSFSGTGNYGYTF. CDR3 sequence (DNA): TGTGCCAGCAGCTTTTCCGGGACAGGGAACTATGGCTACACCTTC.

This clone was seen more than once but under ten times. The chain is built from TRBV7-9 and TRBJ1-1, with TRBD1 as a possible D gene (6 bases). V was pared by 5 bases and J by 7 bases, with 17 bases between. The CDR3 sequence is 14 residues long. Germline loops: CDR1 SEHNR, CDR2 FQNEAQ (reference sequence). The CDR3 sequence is CASSLPGEGLEAFF. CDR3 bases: TGTGCCAGCAGCCTCCCAGGGGAAGGGCTTGAAGCTTTCTTT. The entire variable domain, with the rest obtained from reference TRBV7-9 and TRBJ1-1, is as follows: DTGVSQNPRHKITKRGQNVTFRCDPISEHNRLYWYRQTLGQGPEFLTYFQNEAQLEKSRLLSDRFSAERPKGSFSTLEIQRTEQGDSAMYLCASSLPGEGLEAFFGQGTRLTVV.

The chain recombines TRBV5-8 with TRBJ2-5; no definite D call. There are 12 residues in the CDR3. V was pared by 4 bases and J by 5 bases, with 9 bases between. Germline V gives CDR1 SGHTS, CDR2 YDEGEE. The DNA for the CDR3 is TGTGCCAGCAGCCCCCCCCGGGAGACCCAGTACTTC. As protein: CASSPPRETQYF.

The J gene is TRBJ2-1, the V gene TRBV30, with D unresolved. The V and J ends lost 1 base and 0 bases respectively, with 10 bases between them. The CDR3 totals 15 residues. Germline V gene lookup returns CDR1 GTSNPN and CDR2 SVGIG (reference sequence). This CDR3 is CAWSGSKSSYNEQFF. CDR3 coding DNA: TGTGCCTGGAGTGGGTCTAAGAGCTCCTACAATGAGCAGTTCTTC.

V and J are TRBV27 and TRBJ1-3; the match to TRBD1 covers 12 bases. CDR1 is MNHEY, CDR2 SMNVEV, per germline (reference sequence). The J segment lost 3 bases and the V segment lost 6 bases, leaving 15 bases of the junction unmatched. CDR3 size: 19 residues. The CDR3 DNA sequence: TGTGCCAGCAGGTCTACCGGGACAGGGGGCCTATTAGTTGGAAACACCATATATTTT. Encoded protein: CASRSTGTGGLLVGNTIYF.

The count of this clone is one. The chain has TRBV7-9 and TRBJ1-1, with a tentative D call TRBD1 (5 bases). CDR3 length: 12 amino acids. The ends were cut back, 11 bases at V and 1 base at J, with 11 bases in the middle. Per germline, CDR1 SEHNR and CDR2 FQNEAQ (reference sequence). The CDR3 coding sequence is TGTGCCGCGGACATTAGGAACACTGAAGCTTTCTTT. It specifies CAADIRNTEAFF.

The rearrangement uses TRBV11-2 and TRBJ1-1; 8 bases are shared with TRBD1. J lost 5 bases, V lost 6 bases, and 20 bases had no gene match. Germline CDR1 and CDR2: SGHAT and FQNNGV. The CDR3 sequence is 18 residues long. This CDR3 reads CASSLLAGGQGADTEAFF. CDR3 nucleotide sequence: TGTGCCAGCAGTCTTCTCGCAGGCGGGCAGGGGGCAGATACTGAAGCTTTCTTT.

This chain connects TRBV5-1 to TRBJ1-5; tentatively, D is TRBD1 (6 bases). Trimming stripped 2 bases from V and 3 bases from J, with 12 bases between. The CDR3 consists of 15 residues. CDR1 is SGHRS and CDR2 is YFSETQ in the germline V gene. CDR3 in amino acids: CASSLTGSYNQPQHF. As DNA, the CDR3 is TGCGCCAGCAGCTTAACAGGGTCCTACAATCAGCCCCAGCATTTT.

The CDR3, as DNA: TGCACCAGCAGCCCGCGGGGGGACGGGGGAACAGATACGCAGTATTTT. Residues: CTSSPRGDGGTDTQYF. V gene TRBV1 combines with J gene TRBJ2-3; TRBD2, the D gene given by the table, was not confirmed from the DNA. TRBV1 is a known pseudogene. This CDR3 contains 16 residues.

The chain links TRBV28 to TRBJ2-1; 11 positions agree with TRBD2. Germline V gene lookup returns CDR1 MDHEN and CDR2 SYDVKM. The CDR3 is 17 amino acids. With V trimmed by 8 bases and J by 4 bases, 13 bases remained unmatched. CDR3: CASEGFSGRGGYNEQFF. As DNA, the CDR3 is TGTGCCAGCGAAGGGTTTAGCGGGAGGGGTGGGTACAATGAGCAGTTCTTC.

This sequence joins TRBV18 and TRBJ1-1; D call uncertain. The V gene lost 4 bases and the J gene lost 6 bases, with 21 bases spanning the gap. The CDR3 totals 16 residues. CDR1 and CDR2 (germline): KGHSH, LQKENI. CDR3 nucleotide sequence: TGTGCCAGCTCACGGTCCCGGGCGGGAAGCATCGCTGAAGCTTTCTTT. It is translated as CASSRSRAGSIAEAFF.